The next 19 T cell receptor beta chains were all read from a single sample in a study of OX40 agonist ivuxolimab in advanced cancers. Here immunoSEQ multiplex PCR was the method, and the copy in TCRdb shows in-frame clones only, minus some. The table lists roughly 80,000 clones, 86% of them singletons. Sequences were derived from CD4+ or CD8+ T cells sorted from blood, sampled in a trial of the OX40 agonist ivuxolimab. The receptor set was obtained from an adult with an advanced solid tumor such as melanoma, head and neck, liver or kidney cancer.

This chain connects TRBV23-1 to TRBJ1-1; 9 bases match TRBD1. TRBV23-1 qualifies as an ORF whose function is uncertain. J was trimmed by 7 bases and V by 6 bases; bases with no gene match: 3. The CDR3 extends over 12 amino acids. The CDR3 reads CASSRQGDEAFF. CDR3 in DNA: TGCGCCAGCAGCCGACAGGGGGATGAAGCTTTCTTT.

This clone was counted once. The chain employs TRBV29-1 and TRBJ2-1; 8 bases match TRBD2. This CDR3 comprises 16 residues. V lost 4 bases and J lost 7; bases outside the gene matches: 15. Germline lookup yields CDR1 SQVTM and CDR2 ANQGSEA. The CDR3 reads CSVVSGDARYPNEQFF. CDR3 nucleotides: TGCAGCGTTGTTAGCGGGGACGCCAGGTACCCTAATGAGCAGTTCTTC.

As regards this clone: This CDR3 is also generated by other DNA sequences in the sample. This chain's CDR3 is CASSPDRGYGYTF. The CDR3, as DNA: TGTGCCAGCTCACCCGACAGGGGCTATGGCTACACCTTC. The chain uses TRBV18 and TRBJ1-2; 8 positions agree with TRBD1. This CDR3 has 13 amino acids. V trimming: 3 bases; J trimming: 4 bases; junction bases outside the gene matches: 1. The germline CDR1 and CDR2 sequences are KGHSH and LQKENI.

The CDR3 nucleotides read TGTGCCAGCAGTGAAGCGCTGTGGGTGTCAAGCAATCAGCCCCAGCATTTT. This codes for CASSEALWVSSNQPQHF. The rearrangement links TRBV6-1 to TRBJ1-5, with no clear D. This CDR3 has 17 amino acids. The V end was cut by 0 bases, the J end by 1 base, with 13 bases between. Germline V lookup: CDR1 MNHNS, CDR2 SASEGT.

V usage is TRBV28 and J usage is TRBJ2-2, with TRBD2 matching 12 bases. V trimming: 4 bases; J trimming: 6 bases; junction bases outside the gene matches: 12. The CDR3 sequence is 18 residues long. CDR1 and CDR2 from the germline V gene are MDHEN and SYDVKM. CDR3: CASSSGLAGRSGSGELFF. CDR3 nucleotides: TGTGCCAGCAGTTCAGGACTAGCGGGAAGATCGGGTTCCGGGGAGCTGTTTTTT.

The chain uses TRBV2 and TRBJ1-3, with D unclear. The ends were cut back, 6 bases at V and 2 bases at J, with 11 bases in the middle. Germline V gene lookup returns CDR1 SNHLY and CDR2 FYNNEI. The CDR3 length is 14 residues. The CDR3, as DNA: TGTGCCAGCAGCTCCGGAGGAGCTGGAAACACCATATATTTT. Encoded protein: CASSSGGAGNTIYF. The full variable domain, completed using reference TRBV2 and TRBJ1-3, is EPEVTQTPSHQVTQMGQEVILRCVPISNHLYFYWYRQILGQKVEFLVSFYNNEISEKSEIFDDQFSVERPDGSNFTLKIRSTKLEDSAMYFCASSSGGAGNTIYFGEGSWLTVV.

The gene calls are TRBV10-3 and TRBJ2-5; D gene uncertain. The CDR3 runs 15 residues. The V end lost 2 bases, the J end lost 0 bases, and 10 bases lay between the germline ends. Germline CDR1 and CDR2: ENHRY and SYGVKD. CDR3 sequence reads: CAISEVTAYQETQYF. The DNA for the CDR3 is TGTGCCATCAGTGAGGTAACAGCGTACCAAGAGACCCAGTACTTC.

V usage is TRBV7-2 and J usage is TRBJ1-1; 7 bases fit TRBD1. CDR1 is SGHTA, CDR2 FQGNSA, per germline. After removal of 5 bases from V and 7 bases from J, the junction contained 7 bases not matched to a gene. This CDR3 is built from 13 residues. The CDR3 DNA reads TGTGCCAGCAGCACTCAGGGGGAGGGTGAAGCTTTCTTT. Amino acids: CASSTQGEGEAFF.

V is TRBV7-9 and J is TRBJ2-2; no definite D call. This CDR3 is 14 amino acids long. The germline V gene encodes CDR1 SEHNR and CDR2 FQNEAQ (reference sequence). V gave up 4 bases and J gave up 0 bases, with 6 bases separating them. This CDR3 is CASSSRANTGELFF. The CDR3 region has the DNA TGTGCCAGCAGCTCACGGGCGAACACCGGGGAGCTGTTTTTT.

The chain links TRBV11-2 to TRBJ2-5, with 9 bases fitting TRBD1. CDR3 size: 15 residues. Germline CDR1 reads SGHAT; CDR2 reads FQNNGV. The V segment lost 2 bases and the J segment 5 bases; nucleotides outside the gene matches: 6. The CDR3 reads CASSLRTGDGETQYF. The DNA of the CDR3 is TGTGCCAGCAGCTTACGGACAGGGGATGGGGAGACCCAGTACTTC. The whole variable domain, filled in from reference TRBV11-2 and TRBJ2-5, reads EAGVAQSPRYKIIEKRQSVAFWCNPISGHATLYWYQQILGQGPKLLIQFQNNGVVDDSQLPKDRFSAERLKGVDSTLKIQPAKLEDSAVYLCASSLRTGDGETQYFGPGTRLLVL.

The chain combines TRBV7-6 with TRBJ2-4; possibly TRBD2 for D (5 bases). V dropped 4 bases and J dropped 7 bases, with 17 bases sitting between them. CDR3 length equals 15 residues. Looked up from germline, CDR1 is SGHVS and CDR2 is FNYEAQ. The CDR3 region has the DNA TGTGCCAGCAGCTCCCCGGTTCTCGGGGAGAACATTCAGTACTTC. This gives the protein CASSSPVLGENIQYF.

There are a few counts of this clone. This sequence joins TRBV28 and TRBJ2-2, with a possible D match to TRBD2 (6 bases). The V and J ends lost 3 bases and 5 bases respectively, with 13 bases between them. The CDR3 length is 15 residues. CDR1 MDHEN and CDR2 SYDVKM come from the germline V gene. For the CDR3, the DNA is TGTGCCAGCAGTTTGGGAGGCGGAATAACCGGGGAGCTGTTTTTT. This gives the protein CASSLGGGITGELFF.

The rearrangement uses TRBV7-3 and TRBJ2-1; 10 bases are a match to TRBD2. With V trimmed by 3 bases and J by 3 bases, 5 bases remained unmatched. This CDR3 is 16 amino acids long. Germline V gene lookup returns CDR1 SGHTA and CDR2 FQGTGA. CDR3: CASSLGAGGGYNEQFF. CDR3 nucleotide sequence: TGTGCCAGCAGCTTGGGAGCGGGAGGGGGCTACAATGAGCAGTTCTTC.

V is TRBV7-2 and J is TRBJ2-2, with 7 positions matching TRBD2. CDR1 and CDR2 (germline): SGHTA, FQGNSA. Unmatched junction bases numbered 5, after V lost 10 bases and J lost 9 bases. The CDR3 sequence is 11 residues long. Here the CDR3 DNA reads TGTGCCACTGGGGGGGGATGGGAGCTGTTTTTT. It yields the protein CATGGGWELFF.

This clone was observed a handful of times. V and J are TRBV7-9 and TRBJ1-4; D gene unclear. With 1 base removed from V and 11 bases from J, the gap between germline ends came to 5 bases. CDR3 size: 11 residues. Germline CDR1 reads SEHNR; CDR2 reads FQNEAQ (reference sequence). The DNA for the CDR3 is TGTGCCAGCAGCTTAGAAGGCAAACTGTTTTTT. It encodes CASSLEGKLFF. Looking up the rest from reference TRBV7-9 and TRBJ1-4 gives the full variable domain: DTGVSQNPRHKITKRGQNVTFRCDPISEHNRLYWYRQTLGQGPEFLTYFQNEAQLEKSRLLSDRFSAERPKGSFSTLEIQRTEQGDSAMYLCASSLEGKLFFGSGTQLSVL.

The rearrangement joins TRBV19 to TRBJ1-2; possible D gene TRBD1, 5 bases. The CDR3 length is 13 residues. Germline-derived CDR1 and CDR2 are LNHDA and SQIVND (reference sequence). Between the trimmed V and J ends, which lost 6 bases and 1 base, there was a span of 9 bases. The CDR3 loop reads CASSLTVNYGYTF. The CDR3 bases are TGTGCCAGTAGCCTGACAGTTAACTATGGCTACACCTTC.

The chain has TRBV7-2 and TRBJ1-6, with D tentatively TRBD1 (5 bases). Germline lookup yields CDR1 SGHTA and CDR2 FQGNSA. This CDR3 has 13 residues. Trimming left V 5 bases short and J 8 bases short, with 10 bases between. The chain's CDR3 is CASSQGGDSPLHF. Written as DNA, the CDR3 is TGTGCCAGCAGCCAGGGCGGAGATTCACCCCTCCACTTT.

The CDR3 DNA reads TGTGCCAGTAGTGCCAGTCTCTACAATGAGCAGTTCTTC. This encodes CASSASLYNEQFF. The chain recombines TRBV19 with TRBJ2-1; D is uncertain. This CDR3 has 13 residues. Germline V gene data show CDR1 as LNHDA and CDR2 as SQIVND (reference sequence). The V and J ends lost 5 bases and 3 bases respectively, with 8 bases between them. The complete variable domain, with remaining parts taken from reference TRBV19 and TRBJ2-1, reads DGGITQSPKYLFRKEGQNVTLSCEQNLNHDAMYWYRQDPGQGLRLIYYSQIVNDFQKGDIAEGYSVSREKKESFPLTVTSAQKNPTAFYLCASSASLYNEQFFGPGTRLTVL.

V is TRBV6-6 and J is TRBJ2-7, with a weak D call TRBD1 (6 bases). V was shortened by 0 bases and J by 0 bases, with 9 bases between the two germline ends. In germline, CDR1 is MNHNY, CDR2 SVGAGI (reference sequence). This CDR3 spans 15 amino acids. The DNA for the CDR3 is TGTGCCAGCAGTTACTCCCGGACAGCCTCCTACGAGCAGTACTTC. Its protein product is CASSYSRTASYEQYF.